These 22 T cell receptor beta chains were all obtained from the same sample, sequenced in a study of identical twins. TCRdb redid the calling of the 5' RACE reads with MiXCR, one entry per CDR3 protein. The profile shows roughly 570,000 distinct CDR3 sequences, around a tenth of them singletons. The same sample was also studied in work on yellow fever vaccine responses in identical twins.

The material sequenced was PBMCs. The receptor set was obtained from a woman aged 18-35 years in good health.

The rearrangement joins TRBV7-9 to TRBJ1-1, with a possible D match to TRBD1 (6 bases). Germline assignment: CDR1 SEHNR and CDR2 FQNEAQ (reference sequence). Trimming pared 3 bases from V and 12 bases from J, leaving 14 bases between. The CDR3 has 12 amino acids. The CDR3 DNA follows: TGTGCCAGCAGCTTCGGCGGGGGCGAGTCTTTCTTT. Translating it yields CASSFGGGESFF.

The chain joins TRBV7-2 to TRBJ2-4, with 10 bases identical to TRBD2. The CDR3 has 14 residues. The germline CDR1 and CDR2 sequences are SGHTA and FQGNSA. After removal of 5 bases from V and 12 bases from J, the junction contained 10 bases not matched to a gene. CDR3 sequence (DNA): TGTGCCAGCAGCCCGATGGAAGCGGGAGGGCGTCAGTACTTC. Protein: CASSPMEAGGRQYF. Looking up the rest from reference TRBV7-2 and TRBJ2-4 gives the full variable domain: GAGVSQSPSNKVTEKGKDVELRCDPISGHTALYWYRQSLGQGLEFLIYFQGNSAPDKSGLPSDRFSAERTGGSVSTLTIQRTQQEDSAVYLCASSPMEAGGRQYFGAGTRLSVL.

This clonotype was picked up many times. CDR3 loop: CASGRDTIYEQYF. The CDR3 coding sequence is TGTGCCAGCGGACGGGACACTATCTACGAGCAGTACTTC. The chain combines TRBV27 with TRBJ2-7; tentative D call: TRBD1 (6 bases). CDR3 length: 13 amino acids. The germline V gene encodes CDR1 MNHEY and CDR2 SMNVEV (reference sequence). Between the trimmed V and J ends, which lost 8 bases and 3 bases, there was a span of 14 bases.

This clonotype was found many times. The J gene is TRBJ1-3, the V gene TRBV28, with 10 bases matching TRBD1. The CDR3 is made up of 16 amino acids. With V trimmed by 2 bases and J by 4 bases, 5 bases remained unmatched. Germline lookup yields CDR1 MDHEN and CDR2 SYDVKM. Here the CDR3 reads CASSLPGQGSGNTIYF. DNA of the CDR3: TGTGCCAGCAGTTTACCGGGACAGGGGTCGGGAAACACCATATATTTT.

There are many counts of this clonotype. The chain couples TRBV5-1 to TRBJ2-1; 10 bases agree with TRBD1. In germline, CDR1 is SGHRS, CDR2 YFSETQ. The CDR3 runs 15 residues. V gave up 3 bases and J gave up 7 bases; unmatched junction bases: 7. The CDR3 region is CASSWGGTGDNEQFF. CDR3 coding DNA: TGCGCCAGCAGCTGGGGGGGGACAGGGGATAATGAGCAGTTCTTC.

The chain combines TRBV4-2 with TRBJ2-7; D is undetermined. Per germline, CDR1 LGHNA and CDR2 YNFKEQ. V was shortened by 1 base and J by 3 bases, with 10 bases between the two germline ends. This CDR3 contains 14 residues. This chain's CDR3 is CASSQVNGIYEQYF. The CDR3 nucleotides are TGTGCCAGCAGCCAAGTGAACGGAATCTACGAGCAGTACTTC.

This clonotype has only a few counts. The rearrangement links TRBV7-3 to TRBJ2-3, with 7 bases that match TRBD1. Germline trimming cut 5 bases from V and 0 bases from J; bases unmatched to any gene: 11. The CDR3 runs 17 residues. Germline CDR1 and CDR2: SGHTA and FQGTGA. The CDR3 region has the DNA TGTGCCAGCAGCCTAAGGGGGACAGTTTCTAGCACAGATACGCAGTATTTT. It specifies CASSLRGTVSSTDTQYF.

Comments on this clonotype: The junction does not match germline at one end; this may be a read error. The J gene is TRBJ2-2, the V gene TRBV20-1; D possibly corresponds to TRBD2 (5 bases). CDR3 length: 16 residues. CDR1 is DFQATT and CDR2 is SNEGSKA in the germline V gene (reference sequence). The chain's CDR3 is CCAISKSWRDTGELFF. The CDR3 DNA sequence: TGCTGTGCCATCTCCAAAAGTTGGCGGGACACCGGGGAGCTGTTTTTT.

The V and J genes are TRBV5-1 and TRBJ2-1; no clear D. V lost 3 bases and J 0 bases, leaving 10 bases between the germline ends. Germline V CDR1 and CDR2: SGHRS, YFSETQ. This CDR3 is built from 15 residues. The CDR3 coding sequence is TGCGCCAGCAGCTCCGATACGAGCTCCTACAATGAGCAGTTCTTC. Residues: CASSSDTSSYNEQFF.

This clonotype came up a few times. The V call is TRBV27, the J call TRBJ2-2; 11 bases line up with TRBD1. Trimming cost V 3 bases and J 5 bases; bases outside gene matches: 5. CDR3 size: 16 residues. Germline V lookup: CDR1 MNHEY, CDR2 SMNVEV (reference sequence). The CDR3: CASSLGTGGRTGELFF. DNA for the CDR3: TGTGCCAGCAGTTTGGGGACAGGGGGGAGGACCGGGGAGCTGTTTTTT.

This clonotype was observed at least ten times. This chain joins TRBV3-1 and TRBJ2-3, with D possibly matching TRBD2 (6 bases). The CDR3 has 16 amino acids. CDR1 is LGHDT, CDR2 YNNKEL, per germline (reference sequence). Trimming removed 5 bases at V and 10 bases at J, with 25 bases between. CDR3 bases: TGTGCCAGCAGCGCCGGGAGAAACGTTCAGGGATTGGCGCAGTATTTT. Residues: CASSAGRNVQGLAQYF.

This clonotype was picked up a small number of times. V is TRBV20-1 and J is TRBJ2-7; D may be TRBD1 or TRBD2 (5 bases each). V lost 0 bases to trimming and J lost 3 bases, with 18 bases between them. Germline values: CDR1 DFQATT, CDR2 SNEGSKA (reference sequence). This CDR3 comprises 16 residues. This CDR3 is CSARDTARGSSYEQYF. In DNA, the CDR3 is TGCAGTGCTAGAGATACCGCGAGGGGCTCAAGCTACGAGCAGTACTTC.

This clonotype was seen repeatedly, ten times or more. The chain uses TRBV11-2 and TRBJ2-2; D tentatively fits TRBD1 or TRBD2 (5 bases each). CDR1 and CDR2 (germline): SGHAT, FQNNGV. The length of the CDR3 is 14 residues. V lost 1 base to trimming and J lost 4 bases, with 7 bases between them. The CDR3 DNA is TGTGCCAGCAGCTTAGGAGGGGCCACCGGGGAGCTGTTTTTT. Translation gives CASSLGGATGELFF.

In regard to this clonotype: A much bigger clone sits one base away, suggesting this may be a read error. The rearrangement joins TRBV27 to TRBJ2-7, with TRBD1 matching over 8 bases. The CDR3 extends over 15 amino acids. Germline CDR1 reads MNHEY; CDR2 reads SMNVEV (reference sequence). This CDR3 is CASSLTGDPSYVQYF. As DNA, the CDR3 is TGTGCCAGCAGCTTGACAGGGGATCCCTCCTACGTGCAGTACTTC.

The CDR3 here is CSARDPWGDTDTQYF. DNA of the CDR3: TGCAGTGCTAGAGACCCTTGGGGGGACACAGATACGCAGTATTTT. The rearrangement links TRBV20-1 to TRBJ2-3; tentative D call: TRBD2 (6 bases). The germline V and J ends were trimmed by 0 bases and 2 bases, with 12 bases remaining between them. The CDR3 extends over 15 amino acids. Germline V gene lookup returns CDR1 DFQATT and CDR2 SNEGSKA (reference sequence).

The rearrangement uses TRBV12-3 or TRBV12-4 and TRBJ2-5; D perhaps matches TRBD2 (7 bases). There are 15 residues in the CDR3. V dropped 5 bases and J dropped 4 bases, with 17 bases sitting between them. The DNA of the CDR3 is TGTGCCAGCAGTGGGGGGGGCCTGGGGGGAGAGACCCAGTACTTC. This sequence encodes CASSGGGLGGETQYF.

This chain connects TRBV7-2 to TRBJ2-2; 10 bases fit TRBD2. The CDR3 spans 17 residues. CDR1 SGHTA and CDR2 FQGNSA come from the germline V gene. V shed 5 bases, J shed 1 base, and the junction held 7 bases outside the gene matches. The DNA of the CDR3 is TGTGCCAGCAGCCGCCTGCCTAGCGGGAGGAACACCGGGGAGCTGTTTTTT. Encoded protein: CASSRLPSGRNTGELFF.

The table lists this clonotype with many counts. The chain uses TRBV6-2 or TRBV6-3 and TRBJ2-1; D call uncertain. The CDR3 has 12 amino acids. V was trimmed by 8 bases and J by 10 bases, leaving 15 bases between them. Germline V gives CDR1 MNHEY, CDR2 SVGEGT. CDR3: CASGLSGYEQFF. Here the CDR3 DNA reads TGTGCCAGCGGTCTGTCGGGTTACGAGCAGTTCTTC.

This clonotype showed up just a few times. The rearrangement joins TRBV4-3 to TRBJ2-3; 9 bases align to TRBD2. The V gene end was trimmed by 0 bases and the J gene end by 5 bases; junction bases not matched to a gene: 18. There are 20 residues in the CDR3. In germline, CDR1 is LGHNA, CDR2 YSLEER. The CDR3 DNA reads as TGCGCCAGCAGCCAAGATTTGTTACTAGCGGGTTCCCCTCGGGGAGATACGCAGTATTTT. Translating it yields CASSQDLLLAGSPRGDTQYF.

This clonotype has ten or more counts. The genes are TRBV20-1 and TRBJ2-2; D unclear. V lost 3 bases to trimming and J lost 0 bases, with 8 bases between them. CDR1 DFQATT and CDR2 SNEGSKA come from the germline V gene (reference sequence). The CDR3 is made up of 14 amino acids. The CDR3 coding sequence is TGCAGTGCTAGGGATTTTGCGAACACCGGGGAGCTGTTTTTT. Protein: CSARDFANTGELFF.

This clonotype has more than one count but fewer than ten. CDR3 nucleotide sequence: TGTGCCATCAGTGAGTCCGTGGGGAGCCCCTACGAGCAGTACTTC. Translated: CAISESVGSPYEQYF. The V call is TRBV10-3, the J call TRBJ2-7; D is perhaps TRBD2 (5 bases). The CDR3 spans 15 residues. Trimming removed 0 bases at V and 2 bases at J, with 11 bases between. From germline, CDR1 is ENHRY and CDR2 SYGVKD.

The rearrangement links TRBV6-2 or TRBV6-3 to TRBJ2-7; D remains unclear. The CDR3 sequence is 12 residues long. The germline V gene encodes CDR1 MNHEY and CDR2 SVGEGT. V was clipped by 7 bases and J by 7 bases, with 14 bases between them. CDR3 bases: TGTGCCAGCAACGGACCCCAGTGGGAGCAGTACTTC. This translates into CASNGPQWEQYF.